This TCR beta chain appears in the sequencing data of a study of cytomegalovirus exposure and HLA in healthy donors. The study, taken as a whole, reports: In a later analysis, most CMV-associated TCR beta chains appeared HLA-restricted.

Points on this clone: Its antigen is undetermined.

This PCR relied on a set of 60 Vbeta primers and 13 Jbeta primers. Sequencing was performed with immunoSEQ multiplex PCR; in TCRdb, only in-frame clones are kept and a portion is missing. This table has 210,000 or so clones, approximately 80% appearing once. Trimming pared 0 bases from V and 5 bases from J, leaving 17 bases between. The CDR3 is 16 amino acids. The V gene's germline CDR1 is SGHRS and CDR2 YFSETQ. The clonotype originates from a woman in her forties or fifties in good health and CMV-seropositive. V is TRBV5-1 and J is TRBJ2-5; D is undetermined. What was sequenced was PBMCs. The CDR3 region is CASSLGSSAVMETQYF. CDR3 bases: TGCGCCAGCAGCTTGGGCTCCAGCGCGGTCATGGAGACCCAGTACTTC. The entire variable domain, with the rest obtained from reference TRBV5-1 and TRBJ2-5, is as follows: KAGVTQTPRYLIKTRGQQVTLSCSPISGHRSVSWYQQTPGQGLQFLFEYFSETQRNKGNFPGRFSGRQFSNSRSEMNVSTLELGDSALYLCASSLGSSAVMETQYFGPGTRLLVL.